A selection of T cell receptor beta chains follows, all from one sample in a study of blood T cell repertoires in COVID-19. Produced via immunoSEQ multiplex PCR; TCRdb's table is partial and in-frame only. Of around 190,000 clones in the sample, approximately 88% were seen once. The sample consisted of PBMCs or T cells enriched from blood (not recorded which). The receptors derive from a woman between 18 and 29 years old who had recovered from COVID-19. CDR3s include the opening cysteine and the closing phenylalanine or tryptophan. The order of the fields is V gene, clone size, D gene, J gene, CDR3 protein, CDR3 DNA. D genes are given only for firm matches. Size tells how often a clone was seen (once, few, many) or the class of an expanded clone, and some rows leave it out.

V: TRBV19
size: .
D: TRBD1
J: TRBJ1-5
CDR3: CASSPGQGNQPQHF
DNA: TGTGCCAGTAGTCCGGGACAGGGAAATCAGCCCCAGCATTTT

V: TRBV2
size: .
D: TRBD2
J: TRBJ2-1
CDR3: CASTRLAGLSNEQFF
DNA: TGTGCCAGCACTAGACTAGCGGGATTATCCAATGAGCAGTTCTTC

V: TRBV7-8
size: .
D: .
J: TRBJ1-6
CDR3: CASSSDSSPLHF
DNA: TGTGCCAGCAGCTCGGACAGCTCACCCCTCCACTTT

V: TRBV5-1
size: .
D: .
J: TRBJ2-3
CDR3: CASRQGPPTDTQYF
DNA: TGCGCCAGCAGACAGGGACCCCCCACAGATACGCAGTATTTT

V: TRBV5-1
size: .
D: TRBD1
J: TRBJ1-2
CDR3: CASSLTGVRDGYTF
DNA: TGCGCCAGCAGCCTCACAGGGGTCAGGGATGGCTACACCTTC

V: TRBV5-1
size: .
D: TRBD2
J: TRBJ2-1
CDR3: CASRSTSGNSKNEQFF
DNA: TGCGCCAGCAGATCGACTAGCGGGAATTCTAAGAATGAGCAGTTCTTC

V: TRBV3-1/TRBV3-2
size: .
D: .
J: TRBJ1-1
CDR3: CASSQKGGVTITEAFF
DNA: TGTGCCAGCAGCCAAAAAGGCGGGGTGACCATCACTGAAGCTTTCTTT

V: TRBV18
size: .
D: TRBD1
J: TRBJ1-5
CDR3: CASSPSGGNNQPQHF
DNA: TGTGCCAGCTCACCATCAGGGGGCAACAATCAGCCCCAGCATTTT

V: TRBV5-6
size: .
D: TRBD1
J: TRBJ1-2
CDR3: CASSFLGQDNYGYTF
DNA: TGTGCCAGCAGCTTCCTAGGACAGGATAACTATGGCTACACCTTC

V: TRBV28
size: .
D: .
J: TRBJ1-6
CDR3: CASSLVSQGFNSPLHF
DNA: TGTGCCAGCAGTTTAGTTTCGCAGGGCTTTAATTCACCCCTCCACTTT

V: TRBV6-5
size: .
D: TRBD1
J: TRBJ1-4
CDR3: CASSYRQGSEKLFF
DNA: TGTGCCAGCAGTTACCGACAGGGATCTGAAAAACTGTTTTTT

V: TRBV9
size: .
D: TRBD1
J: TRBJ1-1
CDR3: CASSLRGTGLAFF
DNA: TGTGCCAGCAGCTTGAGGGGGACAGGGCTAGCTTTCTTT

V: TRBV10-3
size: .
D: TRBD1
J: TRBJ1-1
CDR3: CAIRGGQGASLNTEAFF
DNA: TGTGCCATCAGGGGAGGACAGGGTGCGAGTTTGAACACTGAAGCTTTCTTT

V: TRBV4-2
size: once
D: TRBD1
J: TRBJ1-3
CDR3: CASSLDGTGSGNTIYF
DNA: TGTGCCAGCAGCCTCGATGGGACAGGCTCTGGAAACACCATATATTTT

V: TRBV10-3
size: .
D: .
J: TRBJ2-3
CDR3: CAISEEIRGGDTQYF
DNA: TGTGCCATCAGTGAGGAGATAAGGGGGGGAGATACGCAGTATTTT

V: TRBV11-2
size: .
D: TRBD2
J: TRBJ2-7
CDR3: CASSRNREAYYEQYF
DNA: TGTGCCAGCAGCCGGAATCGGGAGGCCTACTACGAGCAGTACTTC

V: TRBV6-5
size: .
D: TRBD1
J: TRBJ1-1
CDR3: CASSSRDRRGTEAFF
DNA: TGTGCCAGCAGTTCACGGGACAGGAGGGGGACTGAAGCTTTCTTT

V: TRBV28
size: few
D: .
J: TRBJ1-3
CDR3: CASKTHSGNTIYF
DNA: TGTGCCAGCAAGACACACTCTGGAAACACCATATATTTT

V: TRBV5-8
size: .
D: .
J: TRBJ1-4
CDR3: CASSWATAINEKLFF
DNA: TGTGCCAGCAGCTGGGCCACCGCTATTAATGAAAAACTGTTTTTT

V: TRBV25-1
size: .
D: TRBD1
J: TRBJ1-2
CDR3: CASSDTGQGGGYTF
DNA: TGTGCCAGCAGTGATACAGGACAGGGGGGTGGCTACACCTTC

V: TRBV2
size: .
D: .
J: TRBJ2-1
CDR3: CASRRGAGYNEQFF
DNA: TGTGCCAGCCGCCGGGGGGCCGGATACAATGAGCAGTTCTTC

V: TRBV6-6
size: .
D: TRBD1
J: TRBJ2-7
CDR3: CASSPEQGAMYEQYF
DNA: TGTGCCAGCAGTCCGGAACAGGGGGCGATGTACGAGCAGTACTTC

V: TRBV29-1
size: .
D: .
J: TRBJ2-1
CDR3: CSVFEGNNEQFF
DNA: TGCAGCGTTTTTGAGGGCAACAATGAGCAGTTCTTC

V: TRBV9
size: .
D: TRBD2
J: TRBJ2-3
CDR3: CASSVAIGGRGTDTQYF
DNA: TGTGCCAGCAGCGTAGCTATAGGCGGGAGGGGCACAGATACGCAGTATTTT

V: TRBV6-5
size: .
D: .
J: TRBJ1-5
CDR3: CASRGPEQNQPQHF
DNA: TGTGCCAGCAGGGGTCCGGAGCAGAATCAGCCCCAGCATTTT

V: TRBV4-1
size: .
D: TRBD1
J: TRBJ2-7
CDR3: CASSQNRGEQYF
DNA: TGCGCCAGCAGCCAAAACAGGGGCGAGCAGTACTTC

V: TRBV5-1
size: .
D: .
J: TRBJ1-2
CDR3: CASSLRPEYGYTF
DNA: TGCGCCAGCAGCTTGAGACCGGAGTATGGCTACACCTTC

V: TRBV7-9
size: .
D: .
J: TRBJ1-1
CDR3: CASSDLQGKTEAFF
DNA: TGTGCCAGCAGCGATCTTCAGGGGAAAACTGAAGCTTTCTTT

V: TRBV11-2
size: .
D: TRBD1
J: TRBJ1-4
CDR3: CASSPRRTGTNEKLFF
DNA: TGTGCCAGCAGCCCTCGCCGGACAGGGACTAATGAAAAACTGTTTTTT

V: TRBV5-6
size: .
D: TRBD1
J: TRBJ1-5
CDR3: CASSLGTVRENQPQHF
DNA: TGTGCCAGCAGCCTTGGGACAGTTAGAGAGAATCAGCCCCAGCATTTT

V: TRBV19
size: .
D: TRBD1
J: TRBJ2-7
CDR3: CASSLSGTGGGYEQYF
DNA: TGTGCCAGTAGTCTCTCCGGGACAGGGGGCGGCTACGAGCAGTACTTC

V: TRBV11-2
size: .
D: .
J: TRBJ1-1
CDR3: CASSLDFTGRTFF
DNA: TGTGCCAGCAGCTTAGATTTTACAGGGCGAACTTTCTTT

V: TRBV6-5
size: .
D: TRBD1
J: TRBJ1-5
CDR3: CASSHGTAPDQPQHF
DNA: TGTGCCAGCAGCCACGGGACAGCCCCGGATCAGCCCCAGCATTTT

V: TRBV25-1
size: .
D: .
J: TRBJ1-4
CDR3: CASSEPRSSEKLFF
DNA: TGTGCCAGCAGTGAGCCCCGTTCAAGCGAAAAACTGTTTTTT

V: TRBV9
size: .
D: .
J: TRBJ2-6
CDR3: CASSAQQGKIPSGANVLTF
DNA: TGTGCCAGCAGCGCCCAACAGGGTAAGATTCCTTCTGGGGCCAACGTCCTGACTTTC

V: TRBV10-3
size: .
D: .
J: TRBJ1-1
CDR3: CAISALTQNTEAFF
DNA: TGTGCCATCAGTGCCCTGACACAGAACACTGAAGCTTTCTTT

V: TRBV19
size: .
D: TRBD2
J: TRBJ2-2
CDR3: CASSELAGANTGELFF
DNA: TGTGCCAGTTCCGAACTAGCGGGAGCTAACACCGGGGAGCTGTTTTTT

V: TRBV19
size: .
D: .
J: TRBJ2-7
CDR3: CASSISQGSSYEQYF
DNA: TGTGCCAGTAGTATTAGCCAGGGAAGTTCCTACGAGCAGTACTTC

V: TRBV14
size: few
D: .
J: TRBJ1-2
CDR3: CASSQVDRSYGYTF
DNA: TGTGCCAGCAGCCAAGTGGACAGATCCTATGGCTACACCTTC

V: TRBV6-5
size: .
D: .
J: TRBJ2-1
CDR3: CASSYGGIEQFF
DNA: TGTGCCAGCAGTTACGGGGGGATAGAGCAGTTCTTC

V: TRBV9
size: .
D: .
J: TRBJ2-1
CDR3: CASSVGASSYNEQFF
DNA: TGTGCCAGCAGCGTAGGTGCGAGCTCCTACAATGAGCAGTTCTTC

V: TRBV5-1
size: .
D: TRBD1
J: TRBJ2-6
CDR3: CASSYSGTGGSGANVLTF
DNA: TGCGCCAGCAGCTACTCCGGGACAGGGGGCTCTGGGGCCAACGTCCTGACTTTC

V: TRBV6-2/TRBV6-3
size: .
D: TRBD1
J: TRBJ1-5
CDR3: CASSSQTGTQPQHF
DNA: TGTGCCAGCAGTTCACAGACAGGGACCCAGCCCCAGCATTTT

V: TRBV6-2/TRBV6-3
size: .
D: .
J: TRBJ2-5
CDR3: CASSFGGGAGAETQYF
DNA: TGTGCCAGCAGTTTTGGGGGAGGGGCAGGGGCAGAGACCCAGTACTTC

V: TRBV30
size: .
D: .
J: TRBJ1-4
CDR3: CALEATNEKLFF
DNA: TGTGCCTTAGAGGCAACTAATGAAAAACTGTTTTTT

V: TRBV13
size: .
D: TRBD1
J: TRBJ1-4
CDR3: CASSLLGGEDNEKLFF
DNA: TGTGCCAGCAGCTTATTAGGGGGCGAGGATAATGAAAAACTGTTTTTT

V: TRBV7-8
size: .
D: TRBD1
J: TRBJ2-5
CDR3: CASSPKDRSYNQETQYF
DNA: TGTGCCAGCAGCCCAAAGGACAGGAGCTATAATCAAGAGACCCAGTACTTC

V: TRBV13
size: .
D: TRBD2
J: TRBJ2-5
CDR3: CASSFNRGGVEETQYF
DNA: TGTGCCAGCAGCTTTAATCGCGGGGGGGTGGAGGAGACCCAGTACTTC

V: TRBV28
size: .
D: TRBD1
J: TRBJ1-6
CDR3: CASSLGAYRGGSPLHF
DNA: TGTGCCAGCAGTTTAGGGGCTTACAGGGGAGGTTCACCCCTCCACTTT

V: TRBV20-1
size: once
D: .
J: TRBJ1-4
CDR3: CSARVGEKLFF
DNA: TGCAGTGCTAGAGTCGGTGAAAAACTGTTTTTT

V: TRBV5-1
size: .
D: .
J: TRBJ1-1
CDR3: CASSIGGGAGTEAFF
DNA: TGCGCCAGCAGCATAGGGGGGGGCGCAGGGACTGAAGCTTTCTTT

V: TRBV11-2
size: .
D: TRBD1
J: TRBJ1-4
CDR3: CASSLTRDRGIKLFF
DNA: TGTGCCAGCAGCTTGACGAGGGACAGGGGGATCAAACTGTTTTTT

V: TRBV19
size: .
D: .
J: TRBJ1-5
CDR3: CASSLDSSNQPQHF
DNA: TGTGCCAGTAGTTTAGACAGTAGCAATCAGCCCCAGCATTTT

V: TRBV28
size: .
D: .
J: TRBJ2-3
CDR3: CASSRRIGGWSGRADTQYF
DNA: TGTGCCAGCAGTCGGCGGATTGGGGGGTGGTCTGGCCGCGCAGATACGCAGTATTTT

V: TRBV20-1
size: .
D: .
J: TRBJ2-7
CDR3: CSASSPGQIFYEQYF
DNA: TGCAGTGCTAGTTCCCCCGGACAGATATTCTACGAGCAGTACTTC